The rows below give T cell receptor beta chains drawn from one sample of a study. TCRdb independently ran MiXCR on the 5' RACE reads; one entry per CDR3 protein. The data show about 64,000 distinct CDR3 sequences, 22% seen once. The specimen sequenced was memory CD4+ T cells sorted from a lymph node. These receptors all come from a female donor with breast cancer. Each CDR3 is given with its conserved first and last residue. A D gene is named only where the DNA matches it firmly. Clone size, where shown, is once, few, many, or a class for clones that have expanded.

d_gene: NA
v_gene: TRBV7-2
abundance: NA
j_gene: TRBJ1-6
CDR3aa: CASTLSPGGGNSPLHF
CDR3nt: TGTGCCAGCACCCTTTCCCCCGGCGGGGGTAATTCACCCCTCCACTTT

d_gene: NA
v_gene: TRBV10-3
abundance: many
j_gene: TRBJ1-6
CDR3aa: CAISEEGAGDSPLHF
CDR3nt: TGTGCCATCAGTGAAGAGGGCGCGGGGGATTCACCCCTCCACTTT

d_gene: NA
v_gene: TRBV27
abundance: NA
j_gene: TRBJ1-5
CDR3aa: CTSSCGTPPGNQPQHF
CDR3nt: TGCACCAGCAGTTGCGGGACTCCCCCTGGCAATCAGCCCCAGCATTTT

d_gene: TRBD2
v_gene: TRBV4-2
abundance: NA
j_gene: TRBJ2-3
CDR3aa: CASSQEGGSVTTDTQYF
CDR3nt: TGTGCCAGCAGCCAAGAGGGAGGGAGCGTGACCACAGATACGCAGTATTTT

d_gene: TRBD2
v_gene: TRBV19
abundance: few
j_gene: TRBJ2-1
CDR3aa: CASSLREGSYGQFF
CDR3nt: TGTGCCAGTAGTCTCCGGGAGGGCTCGTATGGGCAGTTCTTC

d_gene: TRBD2
v_gene: TRBV20-1
abundance: few
j_gene: TRBJ2-1
CDR3aa: CSARDPIAGGFNEQFF
CDR3nt: TGCAGTGCTAGAGATCCGATAGCGGGAGGTTTCAATGAGCAGTTCTTC

d_gene: NA
v_gene: TRBV5-1
abundance: few
j_gene: TRBJ2-7
CDR3aa: CASSLTISYEQYF
CDR3nt: TGCGCCAGCAGCTTAACCATCTCCTACGAGCAGTACTTC

d_gene: NA
v_gene: TRBV6-6
abundance: few
j_gene: TRBJ1-3
CDR3aa: CASSSAGIAGNTIYF
CDR3nt: TGTGCCAGCAGTTCGGCGGGAATCGCTGGAAACACCATATATTTT

d_gene: NA
v_gene: TRBV28
abundance: NA
j_gene: TRBJ1-1
CDR3aa: CASSLYPHGLMDTEAFF
CDR3nt: TGTGCCAGCAGTTTATACCCCCACGGGCTGATGGACACTGAAGCTTTCTTT

d_gene: NA
v_gene: TRBV6-5
abundance: NA
j_gene: TRBJ1-2
CDR3aa: CASSYSNREADGYTF
CDR3nt: TGTGCCAGCAGTTACTCGAACAGGGAGGCCGATGGCTACACCTTC

d_gene: NA
v_gene: TRBV7-8
abundance: few
j_gene: TRBJ2-1
CDR3aa: CASSLDARSYNEQFF
CDR3nt: TGTGCCAGCAGCTTAGACGCACGCTCCTACAATGAGCAGTTCTTC

d_gene: NA
v_gene: TRBV7-2
abundance: many
j_gene: TRBJ1-2
CDR3aa: CASSSNLGFDGYTF
CDR3nt: TGTGCCAGCAGCTCGAATTTGGGTTTTGATGGCTACACCTTC

d_gene: TRBD1
v_gene: TRBV10-3
abundance: few
j_gene: TRBJ1-1
CDR3aa: CAISVGTGLGNTEAFF
CDR3nt: TGTGCCATCAGTGTGGGGACAGGGTTAGGGAACACTGAAGCTTTCTTT

d_gene: NA
v_gene: TRBV4-3
abundance: NA
j_gene: TRBJ2-5
CDR3aa: CASSQDSRRGTQYF
CDR3nt: TGTGCCAGCAGCCAAGATAGCAGGCGGGGGACCCAGTACTTC

d_gene: NA
v_gene: TRBV20-1
abundance: many
j_gene: TRBJ2-7
CDR3aa: CSAAPGNLPKGEQYF
CDR3nt: TGCAGTGCTGCCCCAGGGAATTTGCCCAAGGGGGAGCAGTACTTC

d_gene: TRBD2
v_gene: TRBV6-1
abundance: many
j_gene: TRBJ2-3
CDR3aa: CASSDQGGPADTQYF
CDR3nt: TGTGCCAGCAGTGACCAGGGAGGGCCCGCAGATACGCAGTATTTT

d_gene: TRBD1
v_gene: TRBV6-1
abundance: NA
j_gene: TRBJ2-3
CDR3aa: CASALTGADNQPQYF
CDR3nt: TGTGCCAGCGCGCTTACAGGGGCAGACAATCAGCCCCAGTATTTT

d_gene: NA
v_gene: TRBV20-1
abundance: few
j_gene: TRBJ2-5
CDR3aa: CSARHGGTEGTQYF
CDR3nt: TGCAGCGCTAGACATGGGGGGACGGAGGGGACCCAGTACTTC

d_gene: TRBD2
v_gene: TRBV20-1
abundance: NA
j_gene: TRBJ2-2
CDR3aa: CSARKGGRLNTRELFF
CDR3nt: TGCAGTGCCCGTAAGGGCGGGAGGCTGAACACCAGGGAGCTGTTTTTT

d_gene: TRBD1
v_gene: TRBV5-1
abundance: many
j_gene: TRBJ1-2
CDR3aa: CASKSGQTYGYTF
CDR3nt: TGCGCCAGCAAGTCGGGACAGACCTATGGCTACACCTTC

d_gene: TRBD1
v_gene: TRBV12-3/TRBV12-4
abundance: many
j_gene: TRBJ1-2
CDR3aa: CASSDGTVGYTF
CDR3nt: TGTGCCAGCAGCGACGGGACAGTTGGCTACACCTTC

d_gene: NA
v_gene: TRBV7-9
abundance: many
j_gene: TRBJ1-4
CDR3aa: CASSDSQTLNEKLFF
CDR3nt: TGTGCCAGCAGCGATTCACAAACGTTAAACGAAAAACTGTTTTTT

d_gene: NA
v_gene: TRBV20-1
abundance: few
j_gene: TRBJ2-2
CDR3aa: CSARTPGAGELFF
CDR3nt: TGCAGTGCTCGGACCCCAGGGGCCGGGGAGCTGTTTTTT

d_gene: NA
v_gene: TRBV24-1
abundance: NA
j_gene: TRBJ2-1
CDR3aa: CATSGSASYNEQFF
CDR3nt: TGTGCCACCAGTGGGAGCGCCTCCTACAATGAGCAGTTCTTC

d_gene: TRBD1
v_gene: TRBV6-5
abundance: NA
j_gene: TRBJ1-2
CDR3aa: CASLPARTGTGYTF
CDR3nt: TGTGCCTCTCTACCCGCTAGGACAGGGACAGGCTACACCTTC

d_gene: NA
v_gene: TRBV5-1
abundance: NA
j_gene: TRBJ2-5
CDR3aa: CASSLFGGRETQYF
CDR3nt: TGCGCCAGCAGCTTGTTCGGGGGCCGAGAGACCCAGTACTTC

d_gene: NA
v_gene: TRBV7-8
abundance: NA
j_gene: TRBJ2-5
CDR3aa: CASSPNTGRETQYF
CDR3nt: TGTGCCAGCAGCCCCAACACAGGGAGGGAGACCCAGTACTTC

d_gene: NA
v_gene: TRBV6-5
abundance: few
j_gene: TRBJ1-2
CDR3aa: CASSSSAANYGYTF
CDR3nt: TGTGCCAGCAGTTCAAGCGCAGCTAACTATGGCTACACCTTC